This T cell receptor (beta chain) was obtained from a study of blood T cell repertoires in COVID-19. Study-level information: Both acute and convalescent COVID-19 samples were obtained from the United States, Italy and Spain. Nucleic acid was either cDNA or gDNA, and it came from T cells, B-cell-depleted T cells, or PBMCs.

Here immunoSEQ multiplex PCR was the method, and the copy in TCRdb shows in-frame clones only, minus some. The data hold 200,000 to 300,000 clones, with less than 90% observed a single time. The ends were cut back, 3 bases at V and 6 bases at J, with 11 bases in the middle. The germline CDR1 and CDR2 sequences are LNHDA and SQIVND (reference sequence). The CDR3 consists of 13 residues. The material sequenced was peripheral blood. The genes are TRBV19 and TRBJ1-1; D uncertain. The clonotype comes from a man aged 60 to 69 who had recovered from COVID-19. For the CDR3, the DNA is TGTGCCAGTAGTATTCGACTTAACCCTGAAGCTTTCTTT. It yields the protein CASSIRLNPEAFF.